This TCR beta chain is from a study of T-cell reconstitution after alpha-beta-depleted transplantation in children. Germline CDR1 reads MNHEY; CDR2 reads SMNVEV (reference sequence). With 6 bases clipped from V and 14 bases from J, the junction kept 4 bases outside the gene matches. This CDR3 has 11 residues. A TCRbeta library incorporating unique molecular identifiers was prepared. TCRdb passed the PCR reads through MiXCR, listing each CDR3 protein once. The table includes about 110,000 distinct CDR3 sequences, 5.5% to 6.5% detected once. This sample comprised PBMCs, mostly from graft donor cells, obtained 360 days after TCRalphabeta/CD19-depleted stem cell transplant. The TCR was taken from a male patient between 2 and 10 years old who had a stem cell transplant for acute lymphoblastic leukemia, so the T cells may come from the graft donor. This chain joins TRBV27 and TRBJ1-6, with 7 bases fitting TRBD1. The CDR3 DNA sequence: TGTGCCAGCAGCCCAGGGGGAACCCTCCACTTT. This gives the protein CASSPGGTLHF.